These T cell receptor beta chains were read from a single sample in a study of PD-1 blockade in classical Hodgkin lymphoma. Produced via immunoSEQ multiplex PCR; TCRdb's table is partial and in-frame only. This sample carries tens of thousands of clones, approximately 91% of them seen once, and the ten largest clones take 4% to 6%. Material: peripheral blood mononuclear cells (PBMCs). Every receptor here comes from a human donor with classical Hodgkin lymphoma. CDR3s include the opening cysteine and the closing phenylalanine or tryptophan. A D gene is named only where the DNA matches it firmly. Rows give clone size only sometimes, using once, few, many, or a class for an expanded clone.

J: TRBJ2-4; D: .; V: TRBV11-3; size: .; CDR3: CASSPMDSTKNIQYF; DNA: TGTGCCAGCAGCCCTATGGACTCCACCAAAAACATTCAGTACTTC
J: TRBJ2-5; D: .; V: TRBV11-3; size: .; CDR3: CASSLKNTQAETQYF; DNA: TGTGCCAGCAGCTTAAAAAACACCCAAGCGGAGACCCAGTACTTC
J: TRBJ1-2; D: .; V: TRBV10-2; size: few; CDR3: CASSLDSYGYTF; DNA: TGCGCCAGCAGCTTGGACAGCTATGGCTACACCTTC
J: TRBJ2-1; D: .; V: TRBV18; size: .; CDR3: CASSPILGQHNEQFF; DNA: TGTGCCAGCTCACCCATCCTGGGACAACACAATGAGCAGTTCTTC
J: TRBJ2-1; D: TRBD2; V: TRBV27; size: .; CDR3: CASSQLGTSGPNNEQFF; DNA: TGTGCCAGCAGTCAGCTAGGGACTAGCGGGCCGAACAATGAGCAGTTCTTC
J: TRBJ1-4; D: .; V: TRBV28; size: .; CDR3: CASSFSLNEKLFF; DNA: TGTGCCAGCAGTTTTTCCCTTAATGAAAAACTGTTTTTT
J: TRBJ2-2; D: TRBD2; V: TRBV2; size: .; CDR3: CASSNGGLASGELFF; DNA: TGTGCCAGCAGTAACGGTGGACTAGCGTCCGGGGAGCTGTTTTTT
J: TRBJ2-1; D: TRBD1; V: TRBV11-3; size: .; CDR3: CASSLDPPAGGNEQFF; DNA: TGTGCCAGCAGCTTAGATCCCCCGGCAGGGGGCAATGAGCAGTTCTTC
J: TRBJ2-4; D: .; V: TRBV13; size: once; CDR3: CASSLSPKNIQYF; DNA: TGTGCCAGCAGCTTAAGCCCCAAAAACATTCAGTACTTC
J: TRBJ2-3; D: TRBD2; V: TRBV5-4; size: few; CDR3: CASSRGLAGSTDTQYF; DNA: TGTGCCAGCAGCCGGGGACTAGCGGGATCGACAGATACGCAGTATTTT
J: TRBJ2-1; D: .; V: TRBV7-3; size: .; CDR3: CASSLLGLGEQFF; DNA: TGTGCCAGCAGCTTACTTGGTTTAGGTGAGCAGTTCTTC
J: TRBJ1-5; D: .; V: TRBV7-2; size: .; CDR3: CASSSFHPSNQPQHF; DNA: TGTGCCAGCAGCTCCTTTCACCCGAGCAATCAGCCCCAGCATTTT
J: TRBJ1-2; D: .; V: TRBV6-1; size: .; CDR3: CASSESVAGYTF; DNA: TGTGCCAGCAGTGAATCTGTGGCTGGCTACACCTTC
J: TRBJ1-2; D: TRBD1; V: TRBV28; size: .; CDR3: CASRGQDTANYGYTF; DNA: TGTGCCAGCAGGGGACAGGACACAGCTAACTATGGCTACACCTTC
J: TRBJ2-1; D: .; V: TRBV5-1; size: once; CDR3: CASRISLSSYNEQFF; DNA: TGCGCCAGCAGGATTAGTCTGAGCTCCTACAATGAGCAGTTCTTC
J: TRBJ2-5; D: .; V: TRBV6-5; size: .; CDR3: CASSRQRGAGETQYF; DNA: TGTGCCAGCAGTCGCCAGAGGGGTGCGGGAGAGACCCAGTACTTC